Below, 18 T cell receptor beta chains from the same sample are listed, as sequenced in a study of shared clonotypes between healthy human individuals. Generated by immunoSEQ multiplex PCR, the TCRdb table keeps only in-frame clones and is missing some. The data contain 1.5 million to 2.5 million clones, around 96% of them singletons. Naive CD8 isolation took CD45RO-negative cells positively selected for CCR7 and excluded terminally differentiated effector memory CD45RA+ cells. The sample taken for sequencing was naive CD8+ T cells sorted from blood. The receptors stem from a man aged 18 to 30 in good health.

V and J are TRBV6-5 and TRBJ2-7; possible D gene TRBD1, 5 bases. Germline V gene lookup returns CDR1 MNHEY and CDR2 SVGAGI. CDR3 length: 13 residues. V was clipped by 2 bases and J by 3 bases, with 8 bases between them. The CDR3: CASSYRQFYEQYF. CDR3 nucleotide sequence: TGTGCCAGCAGTTACCGACAGTTCTACGAGCAGTACTTC.

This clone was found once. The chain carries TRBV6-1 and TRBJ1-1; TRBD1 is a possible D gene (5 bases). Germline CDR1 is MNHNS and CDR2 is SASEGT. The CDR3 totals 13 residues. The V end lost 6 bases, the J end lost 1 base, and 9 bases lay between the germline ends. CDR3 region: CASRETGNTEAFF. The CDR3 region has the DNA TGTGCCAGCAGAGAAACAGGGAACACTGAAGCTTTCTTT.

For the CDR3, the DNA is TGTGCCTGGAGTGGGCTAGCGGGGGCCACCTACGAGCAGTACTTC. Its translation: CAWSGLAGATYEQYF. The chain employs TRBV30 and TRBJ2-7; 10 bases fit TRBD2. This CDR3 has 15 residues. CDR1 GTSNPN and CDR2 SVGIG come from the germline V gene (reference sequence). The trim removed 1 base at V and 2 bases at J, leaving 5 bases unmatched.

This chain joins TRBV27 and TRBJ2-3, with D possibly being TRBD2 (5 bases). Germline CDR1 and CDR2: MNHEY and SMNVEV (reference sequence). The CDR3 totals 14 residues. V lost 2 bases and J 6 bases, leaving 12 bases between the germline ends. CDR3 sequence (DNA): TGTGCCAGCAGTTTAGCGGGTTTCACGGATACGCAGTATTTT. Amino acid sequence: CASSLAGFTDTQYF.

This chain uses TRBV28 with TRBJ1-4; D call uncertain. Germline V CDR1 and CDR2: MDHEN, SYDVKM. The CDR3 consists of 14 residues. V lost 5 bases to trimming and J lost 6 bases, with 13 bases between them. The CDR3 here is CASSPRAGDEKLFF. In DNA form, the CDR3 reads TGTGCCAGCAGTCCTAGGGCGGGAGATGAAAAACTGTTTTTT.

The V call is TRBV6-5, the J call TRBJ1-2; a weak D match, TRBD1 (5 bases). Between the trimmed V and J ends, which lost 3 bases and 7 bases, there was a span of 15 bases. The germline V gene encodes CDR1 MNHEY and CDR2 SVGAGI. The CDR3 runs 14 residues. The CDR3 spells CASSYGGTAGGYTF. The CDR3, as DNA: TGTGCCAGCAGTTATGGGGGGACCGCCGGTGGCTACACCTTC.

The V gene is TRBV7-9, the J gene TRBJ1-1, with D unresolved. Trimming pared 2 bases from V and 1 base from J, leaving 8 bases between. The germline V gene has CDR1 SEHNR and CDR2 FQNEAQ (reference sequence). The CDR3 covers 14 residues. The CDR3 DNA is TGTGCCAGCAGCTTATGGGATACGAACACTGAAGCTTTCTTT. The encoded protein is CASSLWDTNTEAFF.

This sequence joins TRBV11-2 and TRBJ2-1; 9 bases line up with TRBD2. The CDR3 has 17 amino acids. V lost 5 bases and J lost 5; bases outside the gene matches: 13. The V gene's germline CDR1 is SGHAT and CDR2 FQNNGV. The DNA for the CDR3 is TGTGCCAGCAGCCCTAGCGGGGCCTACCAATGGGACAATGAGCAGTTCTTC. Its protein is CASSPSGAYQWDNEQFF.

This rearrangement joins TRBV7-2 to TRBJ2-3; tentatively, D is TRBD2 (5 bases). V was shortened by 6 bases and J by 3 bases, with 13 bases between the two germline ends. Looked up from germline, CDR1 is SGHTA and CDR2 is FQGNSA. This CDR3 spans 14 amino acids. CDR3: CASRSGSITDTQYF. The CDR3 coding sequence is TGTGCCAGCAGGTCGGGGTCCATTACAGATACGCAGTATTTT.

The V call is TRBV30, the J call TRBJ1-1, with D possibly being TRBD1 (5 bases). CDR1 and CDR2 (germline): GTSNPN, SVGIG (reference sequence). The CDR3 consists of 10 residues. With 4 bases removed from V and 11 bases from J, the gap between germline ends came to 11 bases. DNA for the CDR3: TGTGCCTGGACGGGGGAGTGGGCTTTCTTT. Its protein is CAWTGEWAFF.

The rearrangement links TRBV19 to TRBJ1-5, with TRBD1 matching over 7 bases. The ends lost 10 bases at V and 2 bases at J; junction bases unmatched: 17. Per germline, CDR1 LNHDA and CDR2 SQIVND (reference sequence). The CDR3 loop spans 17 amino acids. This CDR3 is CATASTDRDGGNQPQHF. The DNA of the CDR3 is TGTGCCACCGCTTCCACCGACAGGGACGGGGGCAATCAGCCCCAGCATTTT. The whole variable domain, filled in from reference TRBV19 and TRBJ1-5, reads DGGITQSPKYLFRKEGQNVTLSCEQNLNHDAMYWYRQDPGQGLRLIYYSQIVNDFQKGDIAEGYSVSREKKESFPLTVTSAQKNPTAFYLCATASTDRDGGNQPQHFGDGTRLSIL.

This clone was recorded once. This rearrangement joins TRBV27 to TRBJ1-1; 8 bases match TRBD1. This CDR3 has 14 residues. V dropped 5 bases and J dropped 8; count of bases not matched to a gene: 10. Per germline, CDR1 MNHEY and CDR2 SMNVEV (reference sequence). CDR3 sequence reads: CASSPSSGGVEAFF. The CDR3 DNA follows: TGTGCCAGCAGTCCTAGCTCAGGGGGCGTAGAAGCTTTCTTT.

CDR3 bases: TGTGCCAGCAGTCCTACCAACACGGCTGGCTACACCTTC. Amino acid sequence: CASSPTNTAGYTF. The rearrangement links TRBV2 to TRBJ1-2; D gene unclear. The CDR3 runs 13 residues. V dropped 5 bases and J dropped 7 bases, with 14 bases sitting between them. Per the germline V gene, CDR1 is SNHLY and CDR2 is FYNNEI.

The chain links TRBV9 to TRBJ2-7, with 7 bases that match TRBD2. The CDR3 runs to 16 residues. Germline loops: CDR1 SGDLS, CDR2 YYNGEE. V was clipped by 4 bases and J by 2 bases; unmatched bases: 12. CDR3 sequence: CASSPTGREWAYEQYF. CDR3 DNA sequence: TGTGCCAGCAGCCCTACTGGGCGGGAGTGGGCCTACGAGCAGTACTTC.

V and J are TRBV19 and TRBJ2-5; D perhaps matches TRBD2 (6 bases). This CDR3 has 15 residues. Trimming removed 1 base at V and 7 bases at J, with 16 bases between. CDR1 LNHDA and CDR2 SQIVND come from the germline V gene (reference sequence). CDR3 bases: TGTGCCAGTAGTATAGTTCCGGGGGATTACGGGACCCAGTACTTC. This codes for CASSIVPGDYGTQYF.

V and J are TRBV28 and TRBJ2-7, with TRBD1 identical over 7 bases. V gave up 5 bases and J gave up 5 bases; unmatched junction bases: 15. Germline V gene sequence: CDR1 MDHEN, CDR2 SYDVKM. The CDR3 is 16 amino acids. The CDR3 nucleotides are TGTGCCAGCAGTCAACCCCTTACAGACAGGGCCCACGAGCAGTACTTC. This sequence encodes CASSQPLTDRAHEQYF.

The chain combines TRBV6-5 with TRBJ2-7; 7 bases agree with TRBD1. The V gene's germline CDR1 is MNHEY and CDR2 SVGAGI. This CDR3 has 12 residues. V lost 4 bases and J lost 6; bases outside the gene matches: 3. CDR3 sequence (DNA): TGTGCCAGCAGTTCGTCAGGGGGCGAGCAGTACTTC. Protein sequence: CASSSSGGEQYF.

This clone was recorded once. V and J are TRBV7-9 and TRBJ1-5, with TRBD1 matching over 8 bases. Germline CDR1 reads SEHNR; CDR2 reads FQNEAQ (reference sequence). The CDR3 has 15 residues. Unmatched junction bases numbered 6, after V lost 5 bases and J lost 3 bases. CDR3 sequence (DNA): TGTGCCAGCAGCCCCCCGACAGGGGACAATCAGCCCCAGCATTTT. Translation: CASSPPTGDNQPQHF.